This TCR beta chain was found in a study of CD8 T cells in Susac syndrome. RNA, at roughly 0.5 to 1 ug, was reverse transcribed with random hexamers. Each CDR3 protein is one row after TCRdb ran MiXCR on the immunoSEQ multiplex PCR reads. The repertoire holds roughly 200,000 distinct CDR3 sequences, with around 95% as singletons. Trimming took 8 bases from V and 6 from J; bases not matched to a gene: 19. The CDR3 is 17 amino acids. Looked up from germline, CDR1 is LNHNV and CDR2 is YYDKDF (reference sequence). This clonotype has only one observation. The chain carries TRBV15 and TRBJ2-3, with 8 bases lining up with TRBD1. Material for sequencing was CD4+ T cells from PBMCs. This clonotype was sampled from a human donor with multiple sclerosis. CDR3 loop: CATRTGLFADSYDTQYF. CDR3 DNA: TGTGCCACCCGGACAGGGCTCTTCGCAGATTCCTACGATACGCAGTATTTT.